These T cell receptor beta chains were read from a single sample in a study of shared clonotypes between healthy human individuals. Measured with immunoSEQ multiplex PCR; TCRdb has only the in-frame clones, and not every one. The sample lists some 2.1 million clones, 95% occurring once. Sequenced material: naive CD4+ T cells sorted from blood. These receptors originate from a man aged 18 to 29 in good health. Both conserved end residues are part of each CDR3. A D gene is named only where the DNA matches it firmly. Part of the rows lack a size; the others show once, few, many or a class for expanded clones.

d_gene	v_gene	abundance	j_gene	CDR3aa	CDR3nt
NA	TRBV6-1	NA	TRBJ1-5	CASSSGAAGNQPQHF	TGTGCCAGCAGTTCGGGGGCCGCCGGTAATCAGCCCCAGCATTTT
NA	TRBV4-3	NA	TRBJ2-1	CASSQDWHREQFF	TGCGCCAGCAGCCAAGATTGGCACCGAGAGCAGTTCTTC
NA	TRBV4-3	NA	TRBJ2-7	CASSHADSAYEQYF	TGCGCCAGCAGCCATGCGGACAGCGCCTACGAGCAGTACTTC
NA	TRBV4-3	NA	TRBJ2-5	CASSQGGSRETQYF	TGCGCCAGCAGCCAGGGTGGCAGCAGGGAGACCCAGTACTTC
NA	TRBV10-3	NA	TRBJ1-1	CAISDNPNTEAFF	TGTGCCATCAGTGATAACCCGAACACTGAAGCTTTCTTT
NA	TRBV27	NA	TRBJ1-2	CASSKTLDLWGYTF	TGTGCCAGCAGCAAAACCCTTGACTTATGGGGCTACACCTTC
TRBD2	TRBV5-1	NA	TRBJ2-3	CASSLGALAGNTDTQYF	TGCGCCAGCAGCTTGGGGGCCCTAGCGGGGAACACAGATACGCAGTATTTT
NA	TRBV15	NA	TRBJ2-5	CATSRPGGGYQETQYF	TGTGCCACCAGCAGACCCGGAGGGGGGTACCAAGAGACCCAGTACTTC
NA	TRBV11-2	NA	TRBJ2-1	CASSLRFSEQFF	TGTGCCAGCAGCTTAAGGTTCTCGGAGCAGTTCTTC
TRBD2	TRBV2	NA	TRBJ2-7	CASSRGLAQFEQYF	TGTGCCAGCAGTCGGGGACTAGCCCAGTTCGAGCAGTACTTC
NA	TRBV5-1	once	TRBJ2-3	CASSSDEPLGDTQYF	TGCGCCAGCAGCTCCGATGAACCGCTAGGAGATACGCAGTATTTT
TRBD2	TRBV5-8	NA	TRBJ2-7	CASSLRPGGVKTYEQYF	TGTGCCAGCAGCTTACGTCCGGGGGGTGTAAAGACCTACGAGCAGTACTTC
TRBD2	TRBV6-5	NA	TRBJ2-1	CASRTGLAGANEQFF	TGTGCCAGCAGAACAGGACTAGCGGGAGCCAATGAGCAGTTCTTC
NA	TRBV10-3	NA	TRBJ1-5	CAIMGDPNQPQHF	TGTGCCATCATGGGGGACCCCAATCAGCCCCAGCATTTT
NA	TRBV6-1	few	TRBJ1-5	CASSEHSNQPQHF	TGTGCCAGCAGTGAACATAGCAATCAGCCCCAGCATTTT
TRBD1	TRBV30	NA	TRBJ1-2	CAGLGTGGPANYGYTF	TGTGCCGGCCTTGGGACAGGGGGACCAGCTAACTATGGCTACACCTTC